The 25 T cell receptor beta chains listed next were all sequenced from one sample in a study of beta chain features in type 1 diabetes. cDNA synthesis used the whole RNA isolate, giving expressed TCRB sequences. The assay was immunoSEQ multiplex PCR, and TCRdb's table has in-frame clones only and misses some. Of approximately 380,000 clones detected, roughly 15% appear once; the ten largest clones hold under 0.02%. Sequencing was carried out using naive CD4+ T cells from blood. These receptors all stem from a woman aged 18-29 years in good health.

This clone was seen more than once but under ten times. DNA of the CDR3: TGTGCCTGGAGTGTTCTAGTGAACACTGAAGCTTTCTTT. Amino acid sequence: CAWSVLVNTEAFF. The chain joins TRBV30 to TRBJ1-1, with D unresolved. Deletions cut 0 bases from V and 0 bases from J, with 5 bases between. Germline CDR1 GTSNPN, CDR2 SVGIG (reference sequence). This CDR3 spans 13 amino acids.

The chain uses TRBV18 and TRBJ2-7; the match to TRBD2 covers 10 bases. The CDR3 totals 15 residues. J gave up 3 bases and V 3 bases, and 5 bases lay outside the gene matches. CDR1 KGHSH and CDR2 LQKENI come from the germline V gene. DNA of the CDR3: TGTGCCAGCTCACCGGCTAGCGGGAGTAACTACGAGCAGTACTTC. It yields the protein CASSPASGSNYEQYF.

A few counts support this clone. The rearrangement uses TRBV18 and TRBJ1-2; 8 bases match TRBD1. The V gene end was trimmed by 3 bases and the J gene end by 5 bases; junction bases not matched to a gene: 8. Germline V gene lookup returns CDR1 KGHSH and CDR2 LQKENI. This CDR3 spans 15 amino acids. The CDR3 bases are TGTGCCAGCTCACCGAATGCGGACAGGGAATATGGCTACACCTTC. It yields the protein CASSPNADREYGYTF.

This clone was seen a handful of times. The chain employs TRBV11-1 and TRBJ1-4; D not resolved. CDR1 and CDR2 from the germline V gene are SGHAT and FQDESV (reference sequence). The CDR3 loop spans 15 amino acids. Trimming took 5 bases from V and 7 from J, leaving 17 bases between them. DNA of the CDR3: TGTGCCAGCAGCAATACCCGGAACAGCCGTGAAAAACTGTTTTTT. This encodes CASSNTRNSREKLFF. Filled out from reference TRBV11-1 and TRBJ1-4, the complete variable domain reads EAEVAQSPRYKITEKSQAVAFWCDPISGHATLYWYRQILGQGPELLVQFQDESVVDDSQLPKDRFSAERLKGVDSTLKIQPAELGDSAMYLCASSNTRNSREKLFFGSGTQLSVL.

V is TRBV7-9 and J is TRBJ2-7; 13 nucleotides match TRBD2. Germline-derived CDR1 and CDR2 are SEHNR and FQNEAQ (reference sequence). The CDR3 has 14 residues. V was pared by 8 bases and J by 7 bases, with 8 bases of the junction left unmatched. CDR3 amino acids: CASVLLAGGGEQYF. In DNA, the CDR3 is TGTGCCAGCGTCCTACTAGCGGGAGGGGGGGAGCAGTACTTC.

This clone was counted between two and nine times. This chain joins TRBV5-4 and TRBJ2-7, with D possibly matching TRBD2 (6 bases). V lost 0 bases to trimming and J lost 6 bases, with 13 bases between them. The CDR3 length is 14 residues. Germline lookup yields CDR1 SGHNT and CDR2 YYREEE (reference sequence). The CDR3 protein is CASSLVGGAGEQYF. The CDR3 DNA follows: TGTGCCAGCAGCTTGGTCGGGGGAGCAGGCGAGCAGTACTTC.

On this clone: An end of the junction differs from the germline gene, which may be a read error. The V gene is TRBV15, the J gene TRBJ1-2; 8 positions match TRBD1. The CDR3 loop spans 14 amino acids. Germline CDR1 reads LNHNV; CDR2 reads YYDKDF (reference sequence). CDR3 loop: CATSGDRGNYGYTF. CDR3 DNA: TGTGCCACCAGCGGAGACAGGGGCAACTATGGCTACACCTTC.

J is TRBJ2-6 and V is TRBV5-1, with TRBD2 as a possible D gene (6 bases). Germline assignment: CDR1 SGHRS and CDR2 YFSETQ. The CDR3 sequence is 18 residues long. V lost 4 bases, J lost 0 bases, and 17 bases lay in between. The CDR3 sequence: CASSPGDGVLSGANVLTF. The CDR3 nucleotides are TGCGCCAGCAGCCCGGGGGACGGAGTCCTCTCTGGGGCCAACGTCCTGACTTTC. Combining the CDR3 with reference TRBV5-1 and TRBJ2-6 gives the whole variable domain KAGVTQTPRYLIKTRGQQVTLSCSPISGHRSVSWYQQTPGQGLQFLFEYFSETQRNKGNFPGRFSGRQFSNSRSEMNVSTLELGDSALYLCASSPGDGVLSGANVLTFGAGSRLTVL.

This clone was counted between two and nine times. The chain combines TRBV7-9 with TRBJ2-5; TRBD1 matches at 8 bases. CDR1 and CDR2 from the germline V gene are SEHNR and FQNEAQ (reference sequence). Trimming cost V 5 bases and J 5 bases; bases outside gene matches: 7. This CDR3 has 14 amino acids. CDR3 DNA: TGTGCCAGCAGCCCGTACACAGGGGGTGAGACCCAGTACTTC. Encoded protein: CASSPYTGGETQYF.

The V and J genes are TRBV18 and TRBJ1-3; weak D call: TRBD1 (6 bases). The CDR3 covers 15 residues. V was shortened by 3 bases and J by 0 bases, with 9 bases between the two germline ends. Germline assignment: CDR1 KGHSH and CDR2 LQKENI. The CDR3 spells CASSPDSVSGNTIYF. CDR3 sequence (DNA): TGTGCCAGCTCACCGGACAGCGTCTCTGGAAACACCATATATTTT.

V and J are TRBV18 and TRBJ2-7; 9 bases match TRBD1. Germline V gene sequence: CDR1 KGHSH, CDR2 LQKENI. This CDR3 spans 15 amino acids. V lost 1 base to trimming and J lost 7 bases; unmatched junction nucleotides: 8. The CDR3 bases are TGTGCCAGCTCACCACGGTCAGGGACAGGGTTGGAGCAGTACTTC. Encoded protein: CASSPRSGTGLEQYF.

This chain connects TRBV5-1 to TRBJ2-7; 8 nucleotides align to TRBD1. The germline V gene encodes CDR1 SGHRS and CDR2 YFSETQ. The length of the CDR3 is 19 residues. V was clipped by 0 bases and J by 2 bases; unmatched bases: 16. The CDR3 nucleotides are TGCGCCAGCAGCTTGGCCTGGCAGGGGGCATTAGTGAATACCTACGAGCAGTACTTC. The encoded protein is CASSLAWQGALVNTYEQYF.

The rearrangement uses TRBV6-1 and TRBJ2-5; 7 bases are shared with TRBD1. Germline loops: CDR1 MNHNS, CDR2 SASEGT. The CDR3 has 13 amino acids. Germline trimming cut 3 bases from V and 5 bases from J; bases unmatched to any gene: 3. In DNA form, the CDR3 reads TGTGCCAGCAGTGATACCAGGGGGGAGACCCAGTACTTC. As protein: CASSDTRGETQYF.

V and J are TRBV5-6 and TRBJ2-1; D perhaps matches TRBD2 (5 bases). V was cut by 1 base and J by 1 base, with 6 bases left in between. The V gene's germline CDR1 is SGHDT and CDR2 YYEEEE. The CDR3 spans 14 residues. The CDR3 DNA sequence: TGTGCCAGCAGCTTGCGGGGTTCCTACAATGAGCAGTTCTTC. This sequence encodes CASSLRGSYNEQFF. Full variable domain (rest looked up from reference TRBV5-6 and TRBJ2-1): DAGVTQSPTHLIKTRGQQVTLRCSPKSGHDTVSWYQQALGQGPQFIFQYYEEEERQRGNFPDRFSGHQFPNYSSELNVNALLLGDSALYLCASSLRGSYNEQFFGPGTRLTVL.

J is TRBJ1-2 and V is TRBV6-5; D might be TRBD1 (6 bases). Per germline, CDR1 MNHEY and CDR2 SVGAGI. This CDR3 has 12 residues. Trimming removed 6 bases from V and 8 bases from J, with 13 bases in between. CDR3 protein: CASSLDRRGYTF. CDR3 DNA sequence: TGTGCCAGCAGCCTGGACAGACGGGGCTACACCTTC.

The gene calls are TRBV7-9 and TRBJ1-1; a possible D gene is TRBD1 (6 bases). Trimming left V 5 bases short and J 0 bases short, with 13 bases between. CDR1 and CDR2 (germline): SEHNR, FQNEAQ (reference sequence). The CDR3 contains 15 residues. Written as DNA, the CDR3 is TGTGCCAGCAGCCGACAGGACACCATGAACACTGAAGCTTTCTTT. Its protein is CASSRQDTMNTEAFF. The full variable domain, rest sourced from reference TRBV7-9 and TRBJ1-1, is DTGVSQNPRHKITKRGQNVTFRCDPISEHNRLYWYRQTLGQGPEFLTYFQNEAQLEKSRLLSDRFSAERPKGSFSTLEIQRTEQGDSAMYLCASSRQDTMNTEAFFGQGTRLTVV.

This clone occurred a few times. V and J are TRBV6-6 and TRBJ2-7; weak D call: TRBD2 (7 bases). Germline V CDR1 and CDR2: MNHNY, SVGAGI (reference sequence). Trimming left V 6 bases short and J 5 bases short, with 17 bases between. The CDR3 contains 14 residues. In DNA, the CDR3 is TGTGCCAGCAGCCGACTAGCAGGGGAAGACGAGCAGTACTTC. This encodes CASSRLAGEDEQYF.

The CDR3 loop is CASSLGSGRSYGYTF. Written as DNA, the CDR3 is TGTGCCAGCAGCTTAGGATCAGGGCGGTCCTATGGCTACACCTTC. This chain uses TRBV7-9 with TRBJ1-2; perhaps TRBD1 as D (5 bases). The CDR3 spans 15 residues. The ends were cut back, 1 base at V and 4 bases at J, with 13 bases in the middle. The germline V gene has CDR1 SEHNR and CDR2 FQNEAQ (reference sequence).

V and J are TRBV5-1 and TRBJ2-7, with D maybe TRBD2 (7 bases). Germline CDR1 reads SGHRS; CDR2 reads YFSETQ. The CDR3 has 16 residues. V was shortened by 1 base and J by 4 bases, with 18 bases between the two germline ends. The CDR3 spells CASSLSLSGGGYEQYF. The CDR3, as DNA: TGCGCCAGCAGCTTGTCACTCTCGGGGGGCGGTTACGAGCAGTACTTC.

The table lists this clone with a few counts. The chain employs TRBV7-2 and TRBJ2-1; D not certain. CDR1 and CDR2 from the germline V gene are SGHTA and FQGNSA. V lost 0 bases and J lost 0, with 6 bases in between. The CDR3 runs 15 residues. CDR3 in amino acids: CASSLASPSYNEQFF. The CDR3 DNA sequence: TGTGCCAGCAGCTTAGCTAGCCCCTCCTACAATGAGCAGTTCTTC.

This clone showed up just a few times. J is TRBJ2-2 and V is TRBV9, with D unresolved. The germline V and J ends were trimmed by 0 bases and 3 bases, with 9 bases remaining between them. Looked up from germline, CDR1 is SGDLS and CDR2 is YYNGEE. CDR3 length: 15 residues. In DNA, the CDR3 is TGTGCCAGCAGCGTAGCTGCAGACTACACCGGGGAGCTGTTTTTT. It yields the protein CASSVAADYTGELFF.

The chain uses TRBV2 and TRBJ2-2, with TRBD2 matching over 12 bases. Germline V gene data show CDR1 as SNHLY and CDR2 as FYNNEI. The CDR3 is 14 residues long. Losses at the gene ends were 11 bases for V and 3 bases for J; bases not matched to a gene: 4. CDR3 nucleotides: TGTGCCTCCCGACTAGCGGGAGACACCGGGGAGCTGTTTTTT. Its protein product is CASRLAGDTGELFF.

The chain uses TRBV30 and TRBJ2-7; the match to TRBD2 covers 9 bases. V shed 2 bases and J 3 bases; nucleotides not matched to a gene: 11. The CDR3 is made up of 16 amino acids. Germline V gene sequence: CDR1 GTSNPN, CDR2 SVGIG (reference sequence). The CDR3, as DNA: TGTGCCTGGAGTAGAACTAGCGGGCCGCTCCTCTACGAGCAGTACTTC. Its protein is CAWSRTSGPLLYEQYF.

The CDR3 region is CASSQDLFAGEQYF. CDR3 nucleotide sequence: TGTGCCAGCTCGCAAGACTTATTCGCTGGCGAGCAGTACTTC. This chain links TRBV18 with TRBJ2-7; D is uncertain. Germline assignment: CDR1 KGHSH and CDR2 LQKENI. V gave up 6 bases and J gave up 6 bases, with 18 bases separating them. This CDR3 contains 14 residues.

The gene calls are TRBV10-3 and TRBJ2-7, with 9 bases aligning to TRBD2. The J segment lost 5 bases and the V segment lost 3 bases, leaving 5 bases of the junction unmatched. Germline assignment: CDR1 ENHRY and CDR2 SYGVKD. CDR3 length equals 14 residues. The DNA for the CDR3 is TGTGCCATCAGTGATCTGAGCGGGAGGAACGAGCAGTACTTC. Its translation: CAISDLSGRNEQYF.